Each of the 16 T cell receptor beta chains below was sequenced from the same sample in a study of OX40 agonist ivuxolimab in advanced cancers. Sequencing used immunoSEQ multiplex PCR; TCRdb keeps in-frame clones, though not all of them. This sample yields approximately 54,000 clones, of which 80% to 85% are seen a single time; approximately 3% belongs to the top ten. The material sequenced was CD4+ or CD8+ T cells sorted from blood, taken in a trial of the OX40 agonist ivuxolimab. Receptors were obtained from an adult with an advanced solid tumor such as melanoma, head and neck, liver or kidney cancer.

This clone was seen once. The rearrangement uses TRBV14 and TRBJ1-5; 7 bases are a match to TRBD1. Trimming took 8 bases from V and 0 from J; bases not matched to a gene: 13. Germline assignment: CDR1 SGHDN and CDR2 FVKESK. CDR3 size: 17 residues. The CDR3 DNA follows: TGTGCCAGCGGCGAGACAGGGTTTATACGTAGCAATCAGCCCCAGCATTTT. Translating it yields CASGETGFIRSNQPQHF.

This chain connects TRBV5-5 to TRBJ2-2, with no clear D. The germline CDR1 and CDR2 sequences are SGHKS and YYEKEE (reference sequence). CDR3 length: 13 amino acids. The V gene lost 2 bases and the J gene lost 6 bases, with 8 bases spanning the gap. CDR3 amino acids: CASSFYQAGELFF. DNA of the CDR3: TGTGCCAGCAGCTTTTACCAGGCCGGGGAGCTGTTTTTT.

V and J are TRBV4-1 and TRBJ1-5, with unresolved D. From germline, CDR1 is MGHRA and CDR2 YSYEKL. V lost 0 bases to trimming and J lost 4 bases, with 19 bases between them. The CDR3 runs to 18 residues. The CDR3 sequence is CASSQDILSPQQNQPQHF. CDR3 nucleotides: TGCGCCAGCAGCCAAGATATTTTATCCCCACAGCAGAATCAGCCCCAGCATTTT.

This chain uses TRBV11-2 with TRBJ2-5, with D perhaps assigned TRBD1 or TRBD2 (5 bases each). Trimming took 4 bases from V and 2 from J, leaving 14 bases between them. The CDR3 spans 15 residues. CDR1 is SGHAT and CDR2 is FQNNGV in the germline V gene. CDR3 residues: CASSWGTVPQETQYF. In nucleotides, the CDR3 is TGTGCCAGCAGCTGGGGGACGGTCCCACAAGAGACCCAGTACTTC.

The CDR3 reads CASSQEGTAGANVLTF. The CDR3 region has the DNA TGCGCCAGCAGCCAAGAAGGAACAGCTGGGGCCAACGTCCTGACTTTC. This chain links TRBV4-3 with TRBJ2-6; no clear D gene. Germline values: CDR1 LGHNA, CDR2 YSLEER. The CDR3 sequence is 16 residues long. Trimming pared 0 bases from V and 2 bases from J, leaving 8 bases between.

The chain joins TRBV2 to TRBJ1-5; TRBD1 is a possible D gene (6 bases). CDR3 size: 14 residues. The V and J ends lost 6 bases and 2 bases respectively, with 11 bases between them. Germline V CDR1 and CDR2: SNHLY, FYNNEI. The chain's CDR3 is CASRQPGGNQPQHF. The CDR3 region has the DNA TGTGCCAGCAGGCAACCAGGGGGCAATCAGCCCCAGCATTTT.

There are a few counts of this clone. The chain carries TRBV7-9 and TRBJ2-7; maybe TRBD2 (5 bases). Germline V gene sequence: CDR1 SEHNR, CDR2 FQNEAQ (reference sequence). CDR3 length equals 12 residues. V gave up 5 bases and J gave up 3 bases, with 8 bases separating them. The CDR3 is CASSAGDYEQYF. The CDR3 DNA reads as TGTGCCAGCAGCGCCGGGGACTACGAGCAGTACTTC.

The V gene is TRBV2, the J gene TRBJ1-2; TRBD1 might be the D (5 bases). This CDR3 is built from 13 residues. Per germline, CDR1 SNHLY and CDR2 FYNNEI. V gave up 5 bases and J gave up 4 bases, with 11 bases separating them. Here the CDR3 reads CASSPGTVYGYTF. The DNA for the CDR3 is TGTGCCAGCAGTCCCGGGACGGTCTATGGCTACACCTTC.

The rearrangement joins TRBV21-1 to TRBJ1-4. TRBV21-1 is recorded as a pseudogene. The CDR3 runs 17 residues. CDR3 sequence: CASSKAGGTATNEKLFF. CDR3 coding DNA: TGTGCCAGCAGCAAAGCGGGGGGGACAGCAACTAATGAAAAACTGTTTTTT.

The chain uses TRBV7-2 and TRBJ1-2; no clear D. This CDR3 spans 17 amino acids. V dropped 5 bases and J dropped 4 bases, with 23 bases sitting between them. CDR1 and CDR2 from the germline V gene are SGHTA and FQGNSA. The CDR3 region is CASSQTSPDPLLYGYTF. The CDR3 nucleotides read TGTGCCAGCAGCCAGACTTCTCCCGACCCCTTACTCTATGGCTACACCTTC.

This chain joins TRBV11-2 and TRBJ2-5; TRBD2 matches 13 bases. This CDR3 comprises 16 residues. Trimming took 5 bases from V and 1 from J; bases not matched to a gene: 4. The germline V gene encodes CDR1 SGHAT and CDR2 FQNNGV. The CDR3 bases are TGTGCCAGCAGCCCAGGGACTAGCGGGATCCAAGAGACCCAGTACTTC. Translated: CASSPGTSGIQETQYF.

The table lists this clone with a few counts. The chain couples TRBV5-4 to TRBJ2-3; D remains ambiguous. Germline CDR1 is SGHNT and CDR2 is YYREEE (reference sequence). The ends were cut back, 4 bases at V and 1 base at J, with 4 bases in the middle. The CDR3 spans 12 residues. CDR3 DNA sequence: TGTGCCAGCAGCACGGGCACAGATACGCAGTATTTT. Its translation: CASSTGTDTQYF.

The chain employs TRBV5-1 and TRBJ2-7; TRBD2 aligns across 7 bases. The J segment lost 0 bases and the V segment lost 0 bases, leaving 6 bases of the junction unmatched. Germline V gene lookup returns CDR1 SGHRS and CDR2 YFSETQ. CDR3 length: 16 residues. The CDR3 DNA sequence: TGCGCCAGCAGCTTGGACCTAGCGGCCAGCTCCTACGAGCAGTACTTC. Translation: CASSLDLAASSYEQYF.

V usage is TRBV9 and J usage is TRBJ2-2; TRBD1 matches at 9 bases. The CDR3 loop spans 18 amino acids. Losses at the gene ends were 2 bases for V and 6 bases for J; bases not matched to a gene: 14. The germline CDR1 and CDR2 sequences are SGDLS and YYNGEE. The CDR3 DNA follows: TGTGCCAGCAGCGTGGGGGGACAGGGCCGAACAGCCGCCGGGGAGCTGTTTTTT. It translates to CASSVGGQGRTAAGELFF.

This chain links TRBV4-1 with TRBJ2-5; possibly TRBD1 for D (5 bases). The CDR3 is made up of 12 amino acids. Germline CDR1 and CDR2: MGHRA and YSYEKL. The V and J ends lost 8 bases and 2 bases respectively, with 9 bases between them. Here the CDR3 DNA reads TGCGCCAGCGGGGCGCCACAAGAGACCCAGTACTTC. This gives the protein CASGAPQETQYF.

This clone was observed a single time. This chain links TRBV7-2 with TRBJ2-2, with D possibly matching TRBD2 (7 bases). V was cut by 5 bases and J by 0 bases, with 10 bases left in between. Germline V gene lookup returns CDR1 SGHTA and CDR2 FQGNSA. The CDR3 is 15 residues long. The CDR3: CASSRGGTNTGELFF. Written as DNA, the CDR3 is TGTGCCAGCAGCCGCGGGGGCACGAACACCGGGGAGCTGTTTTTT.